This T cell receptor (beta chain) was sequenced during a study of T-cell reconstitution after alpha-beta-depleted transplantation in children. TCRbeta library construction was performed incorporating unique molecular identifiers. TCRdb processed the PCR reads anew with MiXCR; each CDR3 protein has one entry. The sample yields approximately 83,000 distinct CDR3 sequences, approximately 9.2% seen once. The CDR3 spans 12 residues. CDR1 and CDR2 (germline): DFQATT, SNEGSKA (reference sequence). The V and J ends lost 3 bases and 3 bases respectively, with 6 bases between them. This clonotype was observed many times.

This receptor was identified in a human donor who donated a stem cell graft to a child with congenital amegakaryocytic thrombocytopenia. Sequencing was performed on PBMCs from the stem cell graft donor, taken from the stem cell graft. The chain combines TRBV20-1 with TRBJ1-5; no clear D. CDR3 bases: TGCAGTGCTAGGACCTCCAATCAGCCCCAGCATTTT. It specifies CSARTSNQPQHF.